This section outlines one T cell receptor (beta chain) sequence together with its context. CDR1 and CDR2 (germline): SNHLY, FYNNEI. V lost 5 bases and J 0 bases, leaving 5 bases between the germline ends. The CDR3 is 13 amino acids. Those enrolled, adults aged roughly 18 to 89 years, came from roughly 23 US areas. Exposed study participants had met a COVID-19 case within 2 weeks before entry. The data stem from a study of blood T cell repertoires in COVID-19. Study-level information: PBMCs, B-cell-depleted T cells, or T cells were the source of the cDNA or gDNA that made up the material.

In the source study's methods: Nucleated cell number was recorded as an estimate derived from reference gene primer amplification. TCRdb's table, derived via immunoSEQ multiplex PCR, lists solely in-frame clones and lacks some. Clonal size and the V and J genes are those of that table, whereas D and trimming came from the DNA. The sample has 200,000 to 250,000 clones, approximately 89% seen once. The receptor comes from a woman aged 25-40 years who had been exposed to COVID-19. The chain carries TRBV2 and TRBJ1-5; no reliable D call. The specimen sequenced was PBMCs or T cells enriched from blood (not recorded which). The CDR3: CASSRDSNQPQHF. The DNA of the CDR3 is TGTGCCAGCAGTCGGGATAGCAATCAGCCCCAGCATTTT.